The TCR beta chain under discussion was sequenced for a study of CD8+CD57+ T cells in acquired aplastic anemia. On the study more broadly: Recorded DNA amounts for sorted CD4+ and CD8+ cells had an average of about 3 ug.

The CDR3 spans 16 residues. Germline V gives CDR1 MGHRA, CDR2 YSYEKL. For CDR3 and TCR beta VDJ profiling, genomic DNA was the template used. TCRdb re-called the reads through MiXCR, storing one row per CDR3 protein. The sample has about 190,000 distinct CDR3 sequences, around 47% seen once. About this clonotype: At one of its ends the junction is not consistent with the germline gene, which may arise from a read error.

Patients who underwent sequencing had shown CD8+CD57+ cell expansion by flow cytometry. Severe acquired aplastic anemia was the diagnosis recorded for all patients. The chain uses TRBV4-1 and TRBJ2-2, with D possibly matching TRBD1 (6 bases). The source material was sorted CD4+, CD8+, or CD8+CD57+ T cells (not recorded which) from PBMCs. The TCR originated in a human donor with aplastic anemia. The CDR3 sequence: CASSHLTGWNTRELFF. For the CDR3, the DNA is TGCGCCAGCAGCCACTTGACAGGATGGAACACCAGGGAGCTGTTTTTT.